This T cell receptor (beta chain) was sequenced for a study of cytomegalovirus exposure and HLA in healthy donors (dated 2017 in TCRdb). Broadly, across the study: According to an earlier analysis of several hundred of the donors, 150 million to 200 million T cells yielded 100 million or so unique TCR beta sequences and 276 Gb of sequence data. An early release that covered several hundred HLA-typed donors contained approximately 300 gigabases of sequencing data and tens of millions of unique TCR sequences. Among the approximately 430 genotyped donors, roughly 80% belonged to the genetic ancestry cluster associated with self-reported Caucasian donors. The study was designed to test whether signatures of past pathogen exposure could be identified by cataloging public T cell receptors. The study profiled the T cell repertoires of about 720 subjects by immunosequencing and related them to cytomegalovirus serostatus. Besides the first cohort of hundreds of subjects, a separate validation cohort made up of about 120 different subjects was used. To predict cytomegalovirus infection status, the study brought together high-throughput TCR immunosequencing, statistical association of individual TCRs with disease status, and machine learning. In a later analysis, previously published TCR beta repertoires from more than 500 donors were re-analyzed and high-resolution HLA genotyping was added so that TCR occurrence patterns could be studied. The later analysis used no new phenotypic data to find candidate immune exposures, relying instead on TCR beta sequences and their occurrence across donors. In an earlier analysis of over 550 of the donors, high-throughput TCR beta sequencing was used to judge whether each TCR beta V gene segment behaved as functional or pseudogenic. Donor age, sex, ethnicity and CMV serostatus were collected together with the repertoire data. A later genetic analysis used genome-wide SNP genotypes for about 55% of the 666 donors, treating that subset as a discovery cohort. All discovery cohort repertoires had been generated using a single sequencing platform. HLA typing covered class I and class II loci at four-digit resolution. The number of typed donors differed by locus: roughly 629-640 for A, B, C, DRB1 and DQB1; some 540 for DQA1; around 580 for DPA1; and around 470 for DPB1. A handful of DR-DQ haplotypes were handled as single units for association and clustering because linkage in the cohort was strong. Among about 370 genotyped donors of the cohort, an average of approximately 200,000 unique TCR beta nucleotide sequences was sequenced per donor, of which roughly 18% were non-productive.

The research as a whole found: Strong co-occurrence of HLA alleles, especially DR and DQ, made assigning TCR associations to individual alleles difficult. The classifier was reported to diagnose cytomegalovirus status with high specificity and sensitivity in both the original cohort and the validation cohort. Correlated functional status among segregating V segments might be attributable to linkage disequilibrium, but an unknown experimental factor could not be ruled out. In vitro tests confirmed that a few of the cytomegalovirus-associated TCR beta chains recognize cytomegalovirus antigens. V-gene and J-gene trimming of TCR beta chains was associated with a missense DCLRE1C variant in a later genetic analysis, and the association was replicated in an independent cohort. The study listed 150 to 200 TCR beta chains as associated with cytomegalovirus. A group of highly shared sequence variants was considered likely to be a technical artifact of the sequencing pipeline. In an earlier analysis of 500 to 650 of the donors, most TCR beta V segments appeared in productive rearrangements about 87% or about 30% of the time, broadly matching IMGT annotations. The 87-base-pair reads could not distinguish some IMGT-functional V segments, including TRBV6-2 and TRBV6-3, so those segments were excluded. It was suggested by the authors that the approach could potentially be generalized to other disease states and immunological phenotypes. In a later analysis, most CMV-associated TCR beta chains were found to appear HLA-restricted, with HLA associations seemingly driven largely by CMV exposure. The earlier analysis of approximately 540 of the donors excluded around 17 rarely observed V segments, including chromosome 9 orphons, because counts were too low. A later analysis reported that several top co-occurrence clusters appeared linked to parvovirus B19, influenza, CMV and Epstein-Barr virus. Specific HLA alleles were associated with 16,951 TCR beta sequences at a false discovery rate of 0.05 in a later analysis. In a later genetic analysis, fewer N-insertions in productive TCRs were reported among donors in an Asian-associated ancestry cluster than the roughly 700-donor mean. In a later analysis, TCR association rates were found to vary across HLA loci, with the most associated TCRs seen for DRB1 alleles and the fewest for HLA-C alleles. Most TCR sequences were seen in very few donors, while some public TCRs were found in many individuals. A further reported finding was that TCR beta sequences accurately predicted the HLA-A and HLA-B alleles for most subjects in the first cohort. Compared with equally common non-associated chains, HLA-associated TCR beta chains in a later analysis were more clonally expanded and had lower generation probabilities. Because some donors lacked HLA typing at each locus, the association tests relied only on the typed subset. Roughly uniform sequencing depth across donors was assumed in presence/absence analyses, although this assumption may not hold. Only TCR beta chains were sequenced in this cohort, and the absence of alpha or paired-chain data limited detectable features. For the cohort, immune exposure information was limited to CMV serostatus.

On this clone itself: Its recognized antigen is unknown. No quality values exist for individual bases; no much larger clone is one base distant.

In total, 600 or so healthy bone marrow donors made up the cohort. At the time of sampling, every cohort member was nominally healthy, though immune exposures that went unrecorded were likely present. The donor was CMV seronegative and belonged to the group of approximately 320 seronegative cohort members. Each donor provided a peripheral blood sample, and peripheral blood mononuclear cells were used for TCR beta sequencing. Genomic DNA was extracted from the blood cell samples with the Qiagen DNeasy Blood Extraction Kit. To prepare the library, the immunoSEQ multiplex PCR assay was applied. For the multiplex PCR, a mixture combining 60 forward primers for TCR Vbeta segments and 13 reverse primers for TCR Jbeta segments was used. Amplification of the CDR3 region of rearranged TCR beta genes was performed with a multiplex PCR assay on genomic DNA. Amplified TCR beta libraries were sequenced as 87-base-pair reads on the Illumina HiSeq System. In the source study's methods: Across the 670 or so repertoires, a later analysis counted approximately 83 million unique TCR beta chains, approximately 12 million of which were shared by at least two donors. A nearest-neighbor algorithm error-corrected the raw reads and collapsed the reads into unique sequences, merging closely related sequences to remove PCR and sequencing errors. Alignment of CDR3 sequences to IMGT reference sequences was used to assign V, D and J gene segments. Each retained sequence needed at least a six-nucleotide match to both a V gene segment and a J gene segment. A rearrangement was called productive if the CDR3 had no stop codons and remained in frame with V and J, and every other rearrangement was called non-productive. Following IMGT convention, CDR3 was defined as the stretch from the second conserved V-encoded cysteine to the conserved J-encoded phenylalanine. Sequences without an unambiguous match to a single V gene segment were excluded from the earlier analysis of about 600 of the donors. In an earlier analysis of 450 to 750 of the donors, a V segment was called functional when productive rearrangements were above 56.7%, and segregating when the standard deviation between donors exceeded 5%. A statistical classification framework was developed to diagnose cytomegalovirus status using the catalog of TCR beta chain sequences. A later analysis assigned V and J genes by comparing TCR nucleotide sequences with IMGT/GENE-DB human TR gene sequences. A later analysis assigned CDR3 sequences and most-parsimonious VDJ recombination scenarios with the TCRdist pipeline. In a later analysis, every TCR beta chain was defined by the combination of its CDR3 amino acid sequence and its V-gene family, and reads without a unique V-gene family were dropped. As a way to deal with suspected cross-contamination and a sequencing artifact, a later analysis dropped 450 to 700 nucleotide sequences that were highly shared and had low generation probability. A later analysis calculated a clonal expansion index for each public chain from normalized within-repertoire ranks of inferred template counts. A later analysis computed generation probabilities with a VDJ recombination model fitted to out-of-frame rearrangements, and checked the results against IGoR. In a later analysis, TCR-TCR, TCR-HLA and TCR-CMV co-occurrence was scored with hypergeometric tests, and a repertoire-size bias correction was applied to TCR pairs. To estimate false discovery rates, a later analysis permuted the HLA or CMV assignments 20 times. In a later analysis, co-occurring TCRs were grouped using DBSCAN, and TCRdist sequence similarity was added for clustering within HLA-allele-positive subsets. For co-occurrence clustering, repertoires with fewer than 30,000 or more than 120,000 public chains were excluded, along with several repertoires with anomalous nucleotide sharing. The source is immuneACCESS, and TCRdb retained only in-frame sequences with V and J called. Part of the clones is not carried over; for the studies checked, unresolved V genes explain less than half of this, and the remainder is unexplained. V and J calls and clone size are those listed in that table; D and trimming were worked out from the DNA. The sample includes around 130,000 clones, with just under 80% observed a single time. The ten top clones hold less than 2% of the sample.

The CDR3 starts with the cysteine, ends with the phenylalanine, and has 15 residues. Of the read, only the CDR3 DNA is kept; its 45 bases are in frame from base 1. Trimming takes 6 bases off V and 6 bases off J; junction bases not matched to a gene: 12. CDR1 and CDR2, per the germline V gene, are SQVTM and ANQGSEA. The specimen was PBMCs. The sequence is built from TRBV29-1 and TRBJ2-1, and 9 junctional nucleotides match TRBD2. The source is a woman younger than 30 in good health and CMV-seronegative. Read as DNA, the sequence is TGCAGCGTGAAACTAGCGGGCGGAATCCTCAATGAGCAGTTCTTC. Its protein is CSVKLAGGILNEQFF.